Listed here are 17 T cell receptor beta chains from one sample, sequenced in a study of lymphopenia after photon versus proton radiotherapy. The method was immunoSEQ multiplex PCR; TCRdb's version includes in-frame clones alone and lacks a portion of them. Seen here are some 170,000 clones, about 85% observed once, and the top ten hold approximately 4.7%. The source material was peripheral blood, sampled from a patient treated with photon-based radiotherapy. These receptors all come from a man in his fifties or sixties with gastric cancer.

This clone was counted a single time. V usage is TRBV30 and J usage is TRBJ2-1; TRBD2 agrees at 9 bases. Trimming at V came to 1 base and at J to 4 bases, leaving 5 bases not matched to a gene. CDR1 and CDR2 from the germline V gene are GTSNPN and SVGIG (reference sequence). The CDR3 has 15 amino acids. Here the CDR3 reads CAWSAEAGGYNEQFF. CDR3 nucleotides: TGTGCCTGGAGTGCGGAAGCGGGAGGATACAATGAGCAGTTCTTC.

The rearrangement uses TRBV14 and TRBJ1-1, with 8 bases aligning to TRBD1. The CDR3 has 15 amino acids. The V gene's germline CDR1 is SGHDN and CDR2 FVKESK. V shed 1 base and J 6 bases; nucleotides not matched to a gene: 7. In DNA, the CDR3 is TGTGCCAGCAGCCAAGCACGGACAGGGAAGCCTGAAGCTTTCTTT. It is translated as CASSQARTGKPEAFF.

This clone showed up just once. The genes are TRBV7-2 and TRBJ2-1; D perhaps matches TRBD2 (6 bases). This CDR3 spans 15 amino acids. V lost 1 base to trimming and J lost 0 bases, with 7 bases between them. CDR1 and CDR2 from the germline V gene are SGHTA and FQGNSA. CDR3 in amino acids: CASSLDGSSYNEQFF. The CDR3 bases are TGTGCCAGCAGCTTAGACGGGAGCTCCTACAATGAGCAGTTCTTC.

The V and J genes are TRBV14 and TRBJ1-1; D call uncertain. The CDR3 is 16 residues long. The germline V gene has CDR1 SGHDN and CDR2 FVKESK. Trimming removed 3 bases at V and 0 bases at J, with 14 bases between. The CDR3 is CASSQTSGLMNTEAFF. In DNA form, the CDR3 reads TGTGCCAGCAGCCAGACCTCGGGCCTAATGAACACTGAAGCTTTCTTT. Variable domain in full (rest from reference TRBV14 and TRBJ1-1): EAGVTQFPSHSVIEKGQTVTLRCDPISGHDNLYWYRRVMGKEIKFLLHFVKESKQDESGMPNNRFLAERTGGTYSTLKVQPAELEDSGVYFCASSQTSGLMNTEAFFGQGTRLTVV.

In DNA, the CDR3 is TGTGCCAGCAGCTTACGGATGAACACTGAAGCTTTCTTT. Its protein is CASSLRMNTEAFF. This chain joins TRBV11-1 and TRBJ1-1; D is undetermined. CDR1 and CDR2 (germline): SGHAT, FQDESV (reference sequence). The CDR3 contains 13 residues. V lost 2 bases and J 0 bases, leaving 4 bases between the germline ends.

The rearrangement links TRBV6-1 to TRBJ2-2; TRBD2 matches 10 bases. J lost 5 bases, V lost 2 bases, and 2 bases had no gene match. Germline V CDR1 and CDR2: MNHNS, SASEGT. The CDR3 consists of 15 residues. CDR3 sequence (DNA): TGTGCCAGCAGTGAATCTAGCGGGAGTACCGGGGAGCTGTTTTTT. Its protein is CASSESSGSTGELFF.

This clone was seen more than once but under ten times. This sequence joins TRBV2 and TRBJ1-4; TRBD1 is a possible D gene (5 bases). The CDR3 extends over 13 amino acids. V was cut by 7 bases and J by 8 bases, with 14 bases left in between. Germline V lookup: CDR1 SNHLY, CDR2 FYNNEI. The CDR3 coding sequence is TGTGCCAGCATGGAGGGAAGGGGCGAAAAACTGTTTTTT. It yields the protein CASMEGRGEKLFF.

The chain recombines TRBV9 with TRBJ1-1; 8 nucleotides line up with TRBD1. The CDR3 extends over 16 amino acids. The junction had 12 bases not matched to a gene; V was cut back by 3 bases and J by 5 bases. Germline V gene data show CDR1 as SGDLS and CDR2 as YYNGEE. The CDR3 DNA follows: TGTGCCAGCAGCGCCGAGGAACAGGGGGTAGGGACTGAAGCTTTCTTT. Protein product: CASSAEEQGVGTEAFF.

The V call is TRBV4-2, the J call TRBJ2-3, with 7 bases identical to TRBD2. Germline-derived CDR1 and CDR2 are LGHNA and YNFKEQ. V gave up 1 base and J gave up 1 base; unmatched junction bases: 5. This CDR3 is 16 amino acids long. Here the CDR3 reads CASSQVSLAGTDTQYF. The DNA of the CDR3 is TGTGCCAGCAGCCAAGTGTCCCTAGCGGGCACAGATACGCAGTATTTT.

CDR3 region: CASTGDVQGNIQYF. The CDR3 coding sequence is TGTGCCAGCACGGGGGACGTTCAGGGAAACATTCAGTACTTC. The chain employs TRBV2 and TRBJ2-4; perhaps TRBD2 as D (6 bases). This CDR3 has 14 amino acids. Germline CDR1 is SNHLY and CDR2 is FYNNEI. V lost 7 bases to trimming and J lost 6 bases, with 16 bases between them.

The rearrangement joins TRBV14 to TRBJ1-4, with D possibly being TRBD1 (6 bases). The CDR3 sequence is 14 residues long. Germline-derived CDR1 and CDR2 are SGHDN and FVKESK. Trimming left V 1 base short and J 9 bases short, with 12 bases between. The CDR3: CASSQVLGTKKLFF. CDR3 sequence (DNA): TGTGCCAGCAGCCAAGTGCTCGGGACAAAAAAACTGTTTTTT.

V and J are TRBV5-1 and TRBJ2-2; D is perhaps TRBD2 (5 bases). The germline V and J ends were trimmed by 4 bases and 6 bases, with 13 bases remaining between them. CDR3 length: 14 residues. CDR1 is SGHRS, CDR2 YFSETQ, per germline. Here the CDR3 reads CASSPLAGPGELFF. The CDR3 DNA sequence: TGCGCCAGCAGCCCCCTGGCGGGTCCCGGGGAGCTGTTTTTT.

V and J are TRBV6-5 and TRBJ1-1; a weak D match, TRBD1 (5 bases). Trimming left V 8 bases short and J 1 base short, with 8 bases between. This CDR3 spans 12 amino acids. CDR1 is MNHEY, CDR2 SVGAGI, per germline. The CDR3 loop is CASGRGNTEAFF. The CDR3 nucleotides read TGTGCCAGCGGAAGGGGGAACACTGAAGCTTTCTTT.

The chain recombines TRBV7-2 with TRBJ2-7; D possibly corresponds to TRBD2 (5 bases). V was clipped by 1 base and J by 0 bases, with 22 bases between them. Germline V gene data show CDR1 as SGHTA and CDR2 as FQGNSA. The CDR3 loop spans 19 amino acids. The CDR3 loop reads CASSLGVLGSARSSYEQYF. Written as DNA, the CDR3 is TGTGCCAGCAGCTTAGGAGTTTTGGGGAGCGCCAGGAGCTCCTACGAGCAGTACTTC.

J is TRBJ2-2 and V is TRBV10-3, with no clear D. Looked up from germline, CDR1 is ENHRY and CDR2 is SYGVKD. V was pared by 6 bases and J by 4 bases, with 3 bases between. This CDR3 contains 11 residues. CDR3 sequence: CAISITGELFF. The CDR3 coding sequence is TGTGCCATCAGCATCACCGGGGAGCTGTTTTTT.

CDR3 loop: CASTNDVRNTEAFF. In DNA form, the CDR3 reads TGTGCCAGCACCAACGACGTGCGGAACACTGAAGCTTTCTTT. The chain employs TRBV27 and TRBJ1-1; D remains ambiguous. Germline-derived CDR1 and CDR2 are MNHEY and SMNVEV (reference sequence). This CDR3 region has 14 residues. V gave up 7 bases and J gave up 1 base, with 13 bases separating them.

This rearrangement joins TRBV10-1 to TRBJ2-5, with D perhaps TRBD2 (7 bases). Deletions cut 9 bases from V and 2 bases from J, with 19 bases between. This CDR3 contains 15 residues. Germline-derived CDR1 and CDR2 are WNHNN and SYGVQD (reference sequence). This CDR3 reads CARMGGGSSQETQYF. The CDR3 DNA sequence: TGCGCCAGGATGGGAGGGGGGTCAAGTCAAGAGACCCAGTACTTC.